A selection of T cell receptor beta chains follows, all from one sample in a study of T cell changes during pregnancy in multiple sclerosis. TCRdb keeps only in-frame clones here, not all; method: immunoSEQ multiplex PCR. The sample has 9,500 to 12,000 clones, about 80% seen once. This specimen was CD8+ T cells from peripheral blood mononuclear cells, taken after pregnancy. The receptors derive from a female donor in good health, enrolled as a control in a pregnancy study. Both conserved end residues are part of each CDR3. Fields, in order: D gene, J gene, clone size, V gene, CDR3 protein, CDR3 DNA. The D gene is left open where the match is weak. Clone size is not always given. Where it is, it says once, few, many or a class for expanded clones.

d_call: TRBD2; j_call: TRBJ2-5; clone_size: -; v_call: TRBV27; cdr3_aa: CASSLSHGGGSPETQYF; cdr3_nt: TGTGCCAGCAGTTTATCCCATGGGGGGGGGTCTCCAGAGACCCAGTACTTC
d_call: -; j_call: TRBJ1-1; clone_size: -; v_call: TRBV30; cdr3_aa: CAWSPGTYRVGTEAFF; cdr3_nt: TGTGCCTGGAGTCCGGGGACATACAGGGTCGGCACTGAAGCTTTCTTT
d_call: TRBD1; j_call: TRBJ1-5; clone_size: -; v_call: TRBV10-3; cdr3_aa: CAISEGQGNQPQHF; cdr3_nt: TGTGCCATCAGTGAGGGACAGGGTAATCAGCCCCAGCATTTT
d_call: -; j_call: TRBJ1-1; clone_size: -; v_call: TRBV6-5; cdr3_aa: CASSPGVYTEAFF; cdr3_nt: TGTGCCAGCAGTCCCGGGGTCTACACTGAAGCTTTCTTT
d_call: -; j_call: TRBJ1-5; clone_size: -; v_call: TRBV7-2; cdr3_aa: CASSPMDSDQPQHF; cdr3_nt: TGTGCCAGCAGCCCCATGGACAGTGATCAGCCCCAGCATTTT
d_call: TRBD1; j_call: TRBJ2-3; clone_size: -; v_call: TRBV6-5; cdr3_aa: CASSQGQGLSDTQYF; cdr3_nt: TGTGCCAGCAGCCAGGGACAGGGGTTATCAGATACGCAGTATTTT
d_call: TRBD1; j_call: TRBJ2-7; clone_size: -; v_call: TRBV6-1; cdr3_aa: CASRGTGWFEQYF; cdr3_nt: TGTGCCAGCCGTGGGACAGGGTGGTTCGAGCAGTACTTC
d_call: TRBD1; j_call: TRBJ2-5; clone_size: -; v_call: TRBV7-9; cdr3_aa: CASSNYRGQETQYF; cdr3_nt: TGTGCCAGCAGCAACTACAGGGGGCAAGAGACCCAGTACTTC
d_call: TRBD1; j_call: TRBJ2-5; clone_size: medium-sized; v_call: TRBV7-9; cdr3_aa: CASSLSGQKETQYF; cdr3_nt: TGTGCCAGCAGCTTATCGGGACAGAAAGAGACCCAGTACTTC
d_call: -; j_call: TRBJ2-1; clone_size: few; v_call: TRBV18; cdr3_aa: CASSITSADYVSNEQFF; cdr3_nt: TGTGCCAGCTCAATTACGAGTGCGGACTACGTATCCAATGAGCAGTTCTTC
d_call: TRBD2; j_call: TRBJ2-1; clone_size: -; v_call: TRBV4-1; cdr3_aa: CASSPLGLAGGGSSYNEQFF; cdr3_nt: TGCGCCAGCAGCCCCCTCGGGCTAGCGGGAGGGGGGAGCTCCTACAATGAGCAGTTCTTC
d_call: -; j_call: TRBJ2-1; clone_size: -; v_call: TRBV7-3; cdr3_aa: CASSLGLARNNEQFF; cdr3_nt: TGTGCCAGCAGCTTAGGGCTAGCGCGGAACAATGAGCAGTTCTTC
d_call: -; j_call: TRBJ1-3; clone_size: -; v_call: TRBV4-1; cdr3_aa: CASSYQGFSGNTIYF; cdr3_nt: TGCGCCAGCAGCTACCAGGGGTTCTCTGGAAACACCATATATTTT
d_call: -; j_call: TRBJ2-3; clone_size: -; v_call: TRBV7-6; cdr3_aa: CASSRTSAMTQYF; cdr3_nt: TGTGCCAGCAGTCGGACTTCGGCTATGACGCAGTATTTT
d_call: -; j_call: TRBJ2-1; clone_size: once; v_call: TRBV30; cdr3_aa: CAWSETSNEQFF; cdr3_nt: TGTGCCTGGAGTGAGACTAGCAATGAGCAGTTCTTC
d_call: -; j_call: TRBJ2-4; clone_size: -; v_call: TRBV11-2; cdr3_aa: CASSLTSRGAERSKNIQYF; cdr3_nt: TGTGCCAGCAGCCTCACATCCAGGGGGGCCGAGAGGTCCAAAAACATTCAGTACTTC
d_call: TRBD2; j_call: TRBJ2-5; clone_size: -; v_call: TRBV6-1; cdr3_aa: CASSEVAGGLETQYF; cdr3_nt: TGTGCCAGCAGTGAAGTTGCGGGGGGGCTTGAGACCCAGTACTTC
d_call: TRBD2; j_call: TRBJ2-1; clone_size: -; v_call: TRBV30; cdr3_aa: CAWSVGGYNEQFF; cdr3_nt: TGTGCCTGGAGTGTCGGGGGGTACAATGAGCAGTTCTTC
d_call: TRBD2; j_call: TRBJ2-3; clone_size: few; v_call: TRBV30; cdr3_aa: CAWSVGLATDTQYF; cdr3_nt: TGTGCCTGGAGTGTAGGACTAGCGACTGATACGCAGTATTTT
d_call: -; j_call: TRBJ1-6; clone_size: -; v_call: TRBV1; cdr3_aa: CTPSPVTLEFNSPLHF; cdr3_nt: TGCACTCCTTCCCCGGTCACCTTAGAGTTTAATTCACCCCTCCACTTT
d_call: TRBD2; j_call: TRBJ2-3; clone_size: -; v_call: TRBV13; cdr3_aa: CAGSSRGGVGTDTQYF; cdr3_nt: TGTGCCGGCAGCTCGCGGGGGGGGGTGGGCACAGATACGCAGTATTTT
d_call: -; j_call: TRBJ1-5; clone_size: -; v_call: TRBV27; cdr3_aa: CASSTLPRDNNQPQHF; cdr3_nt: TGTGCCAGCAGTACCTTGCCCCGGGACAACAATCAGCCCCAGCATTTT
d_call: TRBD2; j_call: TRBJ2-7; clone_size: -; v_call: TRBV30; cdr3_aa: CAWSVSGGYEQYF; cdr3_nt: TGTGCCTGGAGTGTGAGCGGGGGATACGAGCAGTACTTC
d_call: -; j_call: TRBJ2-1; clone_size: -; v_call: TRBV4-2; cdr3_aa: CASSWSYFNEQFF; cdr3_nt: TGTGCCAGCAGCTGGAGTTACTTCAATGAGCAGTTCTTC
d_call: TRBD2; j_call: TRBJ2-5; clone_size: -; v_call: TRBV19; cdr3_aa: CASKDSGGPQETQYF; cdr3_nt: TGTGCCAGTAAGGATAGCGGGGGGCCTCAAGAGACCCAGTACTTC
d_call: TRBD2; j_call: TRBJ2-7; clone_size: once; v_call: TRBV30; cdr3_aa: CAWTSGAYEQYF; cdr3_nt: TGTGCCTGGACTAGCGGAGCCTACGAGCAGTACTTC
d_call: -; j_call: TRBJ1-4; clone_size: -; v_call: TRBV2; cdr3_aa: CASSLQSPATNEKLFF; cdr3_nt: TGTGCCAGCAGTTTACAGAGTCCGGCAACTAATGAAAAACTGTTTTTT
d_call: -; j_call: TRBJ1-2; clone_size: -; v_call: TRBV29-1; cdr3_aa: CSVEEGTDRNYGYTF; cdr3_nt: TGCAGCGTTGAAGAGGGGACGGACAGAAACTATGGCTACACCTTC
d_call: -; j_call: TRBJ2-4; clone_size: once; v_call: TRBV7-8; cdr3_aa: CASSLARTVAKNIQYF; cdr3_nt: TGTGCCAGCAGCTTAGCGAGGACAGTAGCCAAAAACATTCAGTACTTC
d_call: -; j_call: TRBJ1-1; clone_size: -; v_call: TRBV7-9; cdr3_aa: CASSLGDLTNTEAFF; cdr3_nt: TGTGCCAGCAGCTTAGGAGATTTAACGAACACTGAAGCTTTCTTT